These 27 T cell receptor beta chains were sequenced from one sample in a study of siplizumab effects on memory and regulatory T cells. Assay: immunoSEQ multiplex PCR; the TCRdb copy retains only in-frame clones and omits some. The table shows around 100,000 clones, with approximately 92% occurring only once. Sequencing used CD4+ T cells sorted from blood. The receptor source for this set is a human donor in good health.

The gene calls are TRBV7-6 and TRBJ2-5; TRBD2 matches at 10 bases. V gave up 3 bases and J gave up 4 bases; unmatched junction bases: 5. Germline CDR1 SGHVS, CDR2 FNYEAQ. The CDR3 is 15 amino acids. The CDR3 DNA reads TGTGCCAGCAGCTTGGTGCCTAGCGGGGGAGAGACCCAGTACTTC. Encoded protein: CASSLVPSGGETQYF.

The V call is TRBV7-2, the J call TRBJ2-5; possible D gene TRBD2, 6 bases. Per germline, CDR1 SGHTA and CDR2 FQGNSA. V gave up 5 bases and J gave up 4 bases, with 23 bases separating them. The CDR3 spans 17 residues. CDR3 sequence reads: CASSQEGLAALPETQYF. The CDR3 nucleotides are TGTGCCAGCAGCCAGGAGGGTTTAGCGGCCTTGCCAGAGACCCAGTACTTC.

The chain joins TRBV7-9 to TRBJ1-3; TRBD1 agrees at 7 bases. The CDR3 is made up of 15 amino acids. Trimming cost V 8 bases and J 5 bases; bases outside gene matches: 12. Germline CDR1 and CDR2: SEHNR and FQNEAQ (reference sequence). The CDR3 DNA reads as TGTGCCAGCCCCCCCGAAGGGGGCTCCAGAAACACCATATATTTT. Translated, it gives CASPPEGGSRNTIYF.

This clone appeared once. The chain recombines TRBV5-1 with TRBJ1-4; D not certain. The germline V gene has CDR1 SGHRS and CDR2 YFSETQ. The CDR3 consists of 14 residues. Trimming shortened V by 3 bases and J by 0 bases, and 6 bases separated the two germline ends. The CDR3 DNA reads TGCGCCAGCAGCTCGAGCACAACTAATGAAAAACTGTTTTTT. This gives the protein CASSSSTTNEKLFF.

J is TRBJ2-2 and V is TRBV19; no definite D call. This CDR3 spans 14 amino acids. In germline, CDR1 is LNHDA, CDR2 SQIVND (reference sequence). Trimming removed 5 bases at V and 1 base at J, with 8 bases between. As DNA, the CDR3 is TGTGCCAGTAGTTTGAGACAGAACACCGGGGAGCTGTTTTTT. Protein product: CASSLRQNTGELFF.

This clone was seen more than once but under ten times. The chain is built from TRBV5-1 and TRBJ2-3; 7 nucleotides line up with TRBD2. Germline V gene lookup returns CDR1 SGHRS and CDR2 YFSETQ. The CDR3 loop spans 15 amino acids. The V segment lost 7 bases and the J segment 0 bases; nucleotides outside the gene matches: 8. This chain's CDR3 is CASGQRGSSTDTQYF. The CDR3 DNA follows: TGCGCCAGCGGTCAGCGGGGTTCTAGCACAGATACGCAGTATTTT.

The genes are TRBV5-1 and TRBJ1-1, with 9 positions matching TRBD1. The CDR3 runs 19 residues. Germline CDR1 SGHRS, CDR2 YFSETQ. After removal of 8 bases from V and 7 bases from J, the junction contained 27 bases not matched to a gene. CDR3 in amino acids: CARISTWVTGGERVGEAFF. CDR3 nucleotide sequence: TGCGCCAGGATCAGTACGTGGGTTACAGGGGGCGAGAGAGTTGGTGAAGCTTTCTTT.

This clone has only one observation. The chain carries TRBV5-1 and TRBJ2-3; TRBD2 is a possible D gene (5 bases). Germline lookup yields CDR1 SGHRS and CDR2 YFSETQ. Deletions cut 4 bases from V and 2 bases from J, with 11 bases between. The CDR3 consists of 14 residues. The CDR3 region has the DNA TGCGCCAGCAGCCGTACTAGGACCACAGATACGCAGTATTTT. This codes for CASSRTRTTDTQYF.

CDR3: CASSTRSVLGPVEQYF. CDR3 sequence (DNA): TGTGCCAGCAGCACCCGCAGCGTCCTGGGGCCCGTCGAGCAGTACTTC. The rearrangement uses TRBV11-2 and TRBJ2-7; maybe TRBD1 (5 bases). V lost 5 bases, J lost 6 bases, and 23 bases lay in between. CDR1 is SGHAT, CDR2 FQNNGV, per germline. The CDR3 totals 16 residues.

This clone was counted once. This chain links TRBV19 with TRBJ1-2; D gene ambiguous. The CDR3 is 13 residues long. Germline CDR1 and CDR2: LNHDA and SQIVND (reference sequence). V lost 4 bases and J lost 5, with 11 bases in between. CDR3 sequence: CASSRGGLYGYTF. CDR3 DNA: TGTGCCAGTAGTAGAGGCGGATTATATGGCTACACCTTC.

CDR3 residues: CASSFRTNEKLFF. CDR3 nucleotide sequence: TGTGCCAGTAGTTTTCGCACTAATGAAAAACTGTTTTTT. J is TRBJ1-4 and V is TRBV10-3, with D unresolved. CDR1 and CDR2 (germline): ENHRY, SYGVKD. The CDR3 contains 13 residues. Trimming left V 10 bases short and J 2 bases short, with 11 bases between.

The CDR3 DNA is TGTGCCACCAGCCCTAGCGGGGGGTACACCGGGGAGCTGTTTTTT. This sequence encodes CATSPSGGYTGELFF. The chain joins TRBV15 to TRBJ2-2, with 11 bases lining up with TRBD2. Germline assignment: CDR1 LNHNV and CDR2 YYDKDF (reference sequence). The trim removed 5 bases at V and 3 bases at J, leaving 2 bases unmatched. The CDR3 runs to 15 residues.

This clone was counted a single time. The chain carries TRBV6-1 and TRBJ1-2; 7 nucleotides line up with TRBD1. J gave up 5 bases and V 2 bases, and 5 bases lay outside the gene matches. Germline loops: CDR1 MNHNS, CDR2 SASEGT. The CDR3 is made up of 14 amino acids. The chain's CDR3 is CASSETGTVYGYTF. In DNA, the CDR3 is TGTGCCAGCAGTGAAACCGGGACAGTGTATGGCTACACCTTC.

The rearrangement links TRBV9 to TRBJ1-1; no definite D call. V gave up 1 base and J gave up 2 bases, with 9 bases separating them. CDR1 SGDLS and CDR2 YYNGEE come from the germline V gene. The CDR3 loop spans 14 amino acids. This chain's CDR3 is CASSVTGVNTEAFF. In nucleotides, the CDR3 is TGTGCCAGCAGCGTAACCGGCGTCAACACTGAAGCTTTCTTT.

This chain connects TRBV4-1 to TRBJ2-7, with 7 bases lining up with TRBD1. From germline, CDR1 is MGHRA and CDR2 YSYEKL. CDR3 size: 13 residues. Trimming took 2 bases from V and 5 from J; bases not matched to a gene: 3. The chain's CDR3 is CASSQRQGDEQYF. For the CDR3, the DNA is TGCGCCAGCAGCCAACGACAGGGCGACGAGCAGTACTTC.

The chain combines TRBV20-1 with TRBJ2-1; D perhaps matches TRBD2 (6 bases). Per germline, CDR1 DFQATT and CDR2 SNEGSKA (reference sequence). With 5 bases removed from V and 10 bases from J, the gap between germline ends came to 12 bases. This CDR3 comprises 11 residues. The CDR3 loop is CSAERAGEQFF. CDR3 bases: TGCAGTGCTGAGCGGGCGGGGGAGCAGTTCTTC.

Here the CDR3 reads CATIQGIWGANRTNTEAFF. The CDR3 DNA follows: TGTGCCACTATACAGGGTATCTGGGGGGCGAACCGAACGAACACTGAAGCTTTCTTT. The chain carries TRBV19 and TRBJ1-1, with D perhaps matching TRBD1 (6 bases). CDR3 size: 19 residues. CDR1 is LNHDA, CDR2 SQIVND, per germline (reference sequence). Trimming stripped 10 bases from V and 1 base from J, with 31 bases between.

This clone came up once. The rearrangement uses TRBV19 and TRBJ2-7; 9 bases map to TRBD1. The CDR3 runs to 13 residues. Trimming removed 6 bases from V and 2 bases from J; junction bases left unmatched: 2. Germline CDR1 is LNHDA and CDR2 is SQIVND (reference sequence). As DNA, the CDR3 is TGTGCCAGTAGACAGGGGGCAACCTACGAGCAGTACTTC. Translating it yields CASRQGATYEQYF.

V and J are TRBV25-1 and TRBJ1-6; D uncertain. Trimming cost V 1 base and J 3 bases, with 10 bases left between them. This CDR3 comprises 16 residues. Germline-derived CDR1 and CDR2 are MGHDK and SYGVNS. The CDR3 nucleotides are TGTGCCAGCAGTGAATTAGGCGACCGCTATAATTCACCCCTCCACTTT. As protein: CASSELGDRYNSPLHF.

CDR3 sequence: CASSTQQGASYEQYF. The CDR3 DNA sequence: TGCGCCAGCAGCACACAACAGGGGGCCTCCTACGAGCAGTACTTC. The J gene is TRBJ2-7, the V gene TRBV5-1, with TRBD1 matching over 9 bases. Germline values: CDR1 SGHRS, CDR2 YFSETQ. V lost 4 bases, J lost 0 bases, and 5 bases stayed unmatched. The CDR3 is 15 amino acids.

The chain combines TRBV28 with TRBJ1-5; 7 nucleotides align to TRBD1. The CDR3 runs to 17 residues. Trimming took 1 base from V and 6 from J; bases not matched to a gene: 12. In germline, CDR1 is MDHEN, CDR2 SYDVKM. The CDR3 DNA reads TGTGCCAGCAGTTTATTCGAGGGAGGGGGCTGGATTCAGCCCCAGCATTTT. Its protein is CASSLFEGGGWIQPQHF.

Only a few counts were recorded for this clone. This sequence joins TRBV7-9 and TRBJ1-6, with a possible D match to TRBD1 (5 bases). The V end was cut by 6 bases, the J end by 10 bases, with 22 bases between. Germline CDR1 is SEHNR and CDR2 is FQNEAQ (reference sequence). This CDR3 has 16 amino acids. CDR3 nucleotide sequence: TGTGCCAGCAGTTCCGGGATGGCGGGGGTACGATCACCCCTCCACTTT. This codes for CASSSGMAGVRSPLHF.

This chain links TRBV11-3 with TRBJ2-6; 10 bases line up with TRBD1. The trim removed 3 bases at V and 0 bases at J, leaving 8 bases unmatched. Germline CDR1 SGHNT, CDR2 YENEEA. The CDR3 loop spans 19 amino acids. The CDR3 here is CASSFGPGQGISGANVLTF. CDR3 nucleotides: TGTGCCAGCAGCTTTGGACCGGGACAGGGGATCTCTGGGGCCAACGTCCTGACTTTC.

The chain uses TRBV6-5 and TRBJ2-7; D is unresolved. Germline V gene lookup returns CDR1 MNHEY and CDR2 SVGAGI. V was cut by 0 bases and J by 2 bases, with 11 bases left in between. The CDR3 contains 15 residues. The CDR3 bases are TGTGCCAGCAGTTACTCGTTGGACGGTCCCTACGAGCAGTACTTC. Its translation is CASSYSLDGPYEQYF.

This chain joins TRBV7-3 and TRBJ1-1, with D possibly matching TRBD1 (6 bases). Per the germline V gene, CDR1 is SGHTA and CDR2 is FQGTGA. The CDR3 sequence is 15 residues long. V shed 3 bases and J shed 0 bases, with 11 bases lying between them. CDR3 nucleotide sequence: TGTGCCAGCAGCTTGACAGGACCAATGAACACTGAAGCTTTCTTT. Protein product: CASSLTGPMNTEAFF.

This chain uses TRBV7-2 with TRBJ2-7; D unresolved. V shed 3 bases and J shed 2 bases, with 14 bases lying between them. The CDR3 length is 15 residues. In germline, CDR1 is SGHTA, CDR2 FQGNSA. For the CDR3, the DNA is TGTGCCAGCAGCTTTACCGCCGGGCGGACCTACGAGCAGTACTTC. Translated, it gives CASSFTAGRTYEQYF.

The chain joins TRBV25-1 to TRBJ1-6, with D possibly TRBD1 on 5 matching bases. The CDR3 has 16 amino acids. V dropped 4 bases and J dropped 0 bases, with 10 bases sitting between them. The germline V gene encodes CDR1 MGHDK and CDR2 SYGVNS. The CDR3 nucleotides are TGTGCCAGCAGTGGGGGGGTGGGCTCCTATAATTCACCCCTCCACTTT. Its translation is CASSGGVGSYNSPLHF. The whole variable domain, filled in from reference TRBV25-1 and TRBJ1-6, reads EADIYQTPRYLVIGTGKKITLECSQTMGHDKMYWYQQDPGMELHLIHYSYGVNSTEKGDLSSESTVSRIRTEHFPLTLESARPSHTSQYLCASSGGVGSYNSPLHFGNGTRLTVT.